This entry lists 15 T cell receptor beta chains sequenced from one sample in a study of PD-L1 blockade in urothelial cancer. Assay: immunoSEQ multiplex PCR; the TCRdb copy retains only in-frame clones and omits some. The sample records fewer than 100,000 clones, 70% to 90% being singletons. Time point specified: pretreatment peripheral blood. The input for sequencing was PBMCs, taken around atezolizumab (anti-PD-L1) treatment. The receptors stem from a man aged 35 to 55 with urothelial cancer.

This chain joins TRBV30 and TRBJ2-4; 10 bases line up with TRBD2. CDR3 size: 14 residues. The V segment lost 3 bases and the J segment 4 bases; nucleotides outside the gene matches: 3. CDR1 and CDR2 (germline): GTSNPN, SVGIG (reference sequence). DNA for the CDR3: TGTGCCTGGAGGCCGACTAGCGGGAAAAACATTCAGTACTTC. Protein: CAWRPTSGKNIQYF.

The CDR3 loop reads CASSSSRDREDTGELFF. CDR3 sequence (DNA): TGTGCCAGCAGCTCGTCCCGGGACAGGGAGGATACCGGGGAGCTGTTTTTT. This chain connects TRBV5-6 to TRBJ2-2; 9 bases agree with TRBD1. The CDR3 is made up of 17 amino acids. The germline gives CDR1 SGHDT, CDR2 YYEEEE. Trimming removed 3 bases from V and 5 bases from J; junction bases left unmatched: 11.

This clone was recorded a few times. The V call is TRBV30, the J call TRBJ2-7; D remains unclear. The V gene lost 5 bases and the J gene lost 4 bases, with 12 bases spanning the gap. Germline V CDR1 and CDR2: GTSNPN, SVGIG (reference sequence). This CDR3 spans 12 amino acids. The CDR3 nucleotides are TGTGCCTGGGGCCGACCGGGTTACGAGCAGTACTTC. Protein: CAWGRPGYEQYF.

Only a few counts were recorded for this clone. The V and J genes are TRBV7-3 and TRBJ1-2, with D unresolved. Trimming removed 8 bases at V and 4 bases at J, with 14 bases between. The CDR3 is 13 residues long. CDR1 and CDR2 from the germline V gene are SGHTA and FQGTGA. The CDR3, as DNA: TGTGCCAGCGGTAGAGGGTTGGGCTATGGCTACACCTTC. Its protein product is CASGRGLGYGYTF.

A few counts support this clone. The chain joins TRBV7-9 to TRBJ1-4; a weak D match, TRBD1 (5 bases). The germline V gene encodes CDR1 SEHNR and CDR2 FQNEAQ (reference sequence). The CDR3 is 16 amino acids. The germline V and J ends were trimmed by 3 bases and 3 bases, with 14 bases remaining between them. The CDR3 bases are TGTGCCAGCAGCTTGGGGGGAAATATAGCTAATGAAAAACTGTTTTTT. Amino acids: CASSLGGNIANEKLFF.

V and J are TRBV2 and TRBJ2-7, with 8 bases fitting TRBD2. This CDR3 has 12 amino acids. The trim removed 6 bases at V and 8 bases at J, leaving 6 bases unmatched. The V gene's germline CDR1 is SNHLY and CDR2 FYNNEI. Here the CDR3 DNA reads TGTGCCAGCAGACTTCGGGAGGGGAAGCAGTACTTC. Translation gives CASRLREGKQYF.

This chain uses TRBV9 with TRBJ2-1; D might be TRBD2 (6 bases). Deletions cut 3 bases from V and 3 bases from J, with 19 bases between. The CDR3 runs 17 residues. Germline loops: CDR1 SGDLS, CDR2 YYNGEE. Here the CDR3 reads CASSEMGQRVIYNEQFF. The CDR3 nucleotides read TGTGCCAGCAGCGAGATGGGGCAGCGGGTGATCTACAATGAGCAGTTCTTC.

The rearrangement uses TRBV11-2 and TRBJ1-2; D remains ambiguous. This CDR3 region has 13 residues. The V end lost 1 base, the J end lost 2 bases, and 5 bases lay between the germline ends. The germline V gene encodes CDR1 SGHAT and CDR2 FQNNGV. The CDR3 sequence is CASSLGQNYGYTF. DNA of the CDR3: TGTGCCAGCAGCTTAGGGCAAAACTATGGCTACACCTTC.

This clone was detected only once. This chain connects TRBV7-9 to TRBJ1-1; 7 nucleotides line up with TRBD1. The CDR3 runs to 14 residues. The V segment lost 5 bases and the J segment 4 bases; nucleotides outside the gene matches: 7. Germline CDR1 reads SEHNR; CDR2 reads FQNEAQ (reference sequence). CDR3 coding DNA: TGTGCCAGCAGCGCAGGACAGGCGGTCACTGAAGCTTTCTTT. This translates into CASSAGQAVTEAFF.

This clone was detected a few times. The chain employs TRBV7-8 and TRBJ2-7; D is ambiguous. The germline CDR1 and CDR2 sequences are SGHVS and FQNEAQ. Trimming removed 5 bases at V and 3 bases at J, with 23 bases between. The CDR3 is made up of 17 amino acids. The CDR3, as DNA: TGTGCCAGCAGCAAAAAACCCCGCGACTTATGGGTCTACGAGCAGTACTTC. Its translation: CASSKKPRDLWVYEQYF.

This clone occurred a few times. The J gene is TRBJ1-5, the V gene TRBV28, with D unresolved. There are 13 residues in the CDR3. The germline V and J ends were trimmed by 2 bases and 4 bases, with 6 bases remaining between them. Germline values: CDR1 MDHEN, CDR2 SYDVKM. CDR3 sequence: CASSLMRNQPQHF. The CDR3 DNA is TGTGCCAGCAGTTTAATGCGGAATCAGCCCCAGCATTTT.

The rearrangement joins TRBV11-3 to TRBJ1-1, with unresolved D. The CDR3 has 14 residues. Germline V gene lookup returns CDR1 SGHNT and CDR2 YENEEA. V was shortened by 0 bases and J by 3 bases, with 8 bases between the two germline ends. The CDR3 loop is CASSLDRGDTEAFF. The CDR3 bases are TGTGCCAGCAGCTTAGATCGGGGAGACACTGAAGCTTTCTTT. The whole variable domain, filled in from reference TRBV11-3 and TRBJ1-1, reads EAGVVQSPRYKIIEKKQPVAFWCNPISGHNTLYWYLQNLGQGPELLIRYENEEAVDDSQLPKDRFSAERLKGVDSTLKIQPAELGDSAVYLCASSLDRGDTEAFFGQGTRLTVV.

J is TRBJ2-4 and V is TRBV7-2; possible D gene TRBD2, 5 bases. The CDR3 has 15 residues. CDR1 is SGHTA and CDR2 is FQGNSA in the germline V gene. The V and J ends lost 1 base and 6 bases respectively, with 13 bases between them. The CDR3 nucleotides are TGTGCCAGCAGCTTAGTGGGTAGCGAAGTAAACATTCAGTACTTC. Translation: CASSLVGSEVNIQYF.

The genes are TRBV14 and TRBJ2-3, with D unresolved. The CDR3 totals 11 residues. Trimming took off 1 base at V and 11 bases at J, with 7 bases between the two ends. Germline CDR1 reads SGHDN; CDR2 reads FVKESK. The CDR3 region has the DNA TGTGCCAGCAGCCAAGTGCAGCGGCAGTATTTT. Protein product: CASSQVQRQYF.

This clone was counted ten times or more. The rearrangement uses TRBV4-3 and TRBJ2-2; 8 bases are shared with TRBD1. V lost 0 bases and J lost 9; bases outside the gene matches: 9. This CDR3 contains 16 residues. Germline assignment: CDR1 LGHNA and CDR2 YSLEER. The CDR3 DNA follows: TGCGCCAGCAGCCAAGACCGGGACAGGCAACGGAGGGAGCTGTTTTTT. It encodes CASSQDRDRQRRELFF.